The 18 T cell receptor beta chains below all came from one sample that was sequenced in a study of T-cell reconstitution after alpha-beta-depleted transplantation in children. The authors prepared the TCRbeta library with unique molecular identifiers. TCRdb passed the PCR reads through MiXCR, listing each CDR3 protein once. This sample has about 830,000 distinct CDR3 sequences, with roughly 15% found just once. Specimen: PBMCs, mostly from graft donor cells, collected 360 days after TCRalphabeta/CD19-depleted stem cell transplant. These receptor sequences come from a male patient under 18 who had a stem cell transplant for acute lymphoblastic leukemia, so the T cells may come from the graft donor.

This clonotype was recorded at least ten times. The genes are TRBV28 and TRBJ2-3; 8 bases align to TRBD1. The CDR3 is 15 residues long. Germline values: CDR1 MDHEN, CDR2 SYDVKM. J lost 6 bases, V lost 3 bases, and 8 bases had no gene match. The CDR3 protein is CASSLRTGSVDTQYF. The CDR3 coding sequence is TGTGCCAGCAGTTTGCGGACAGGGAGTGTCGATACGCAGTATTTT.

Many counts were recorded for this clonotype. CDR3 in amino acids: CATSRVFGNTIYF. In DNA form, the CDR3 reads TGTGCCACCAGCAGAGTTTTCGGAAACACCATATATTTT. V and J are TRBV15 and TRBJ1-3; no clear D gene. Trimming removed 1 base at V and 4 bases at J, with 5 bases between. CDR1 LNHNV and CDR2 YYDKDF come from the germline V gene (reference sequence). This CDR3 spans 13 amino acids.

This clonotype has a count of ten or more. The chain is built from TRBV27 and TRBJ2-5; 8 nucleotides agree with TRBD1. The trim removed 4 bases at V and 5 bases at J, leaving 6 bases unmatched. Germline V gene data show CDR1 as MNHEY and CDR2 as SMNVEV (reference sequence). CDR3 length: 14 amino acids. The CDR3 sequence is CASSSDRVGETQYF. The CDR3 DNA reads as TGTGCCAGCAGTTCGGACAGGGTCGGGGAGACCCAGTACTTC.

CDR3 bases: TGCAGCGTTCCGACAGGCACGCTCTATGGCTACACCTTC. Protein sequence: CSVPTGTLYGYTF. The chain links TRBV29-1 to TRBJ1-2, with D possibly TRBD1 on 6 matching bases. This CDR3 contains 13 residues. V was trimmed by 5 bases and J by 4 bases, leaving 14 bases between them. Germline CDR1 SQVTM, CDR2 ANQGSEA. Full variable domain (missing parts from reference TRBV29-1 and TRBJ1-2): SAVISQKPSRDICQRGTSLTIQCQVDSQVTMMFWYRQQPGQSLTLIATANQGSEATYESGFVIDKFPISRPNLTFSTLTVSNMSPEDSSIYLCSVPTGTLYGYTFGSGTRLTVV.

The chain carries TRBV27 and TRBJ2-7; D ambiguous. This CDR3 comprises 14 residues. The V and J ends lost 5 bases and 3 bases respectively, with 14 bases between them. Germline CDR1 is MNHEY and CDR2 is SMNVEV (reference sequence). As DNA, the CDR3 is TGTGCCAGCAGTGATGTAGCCCGGTACTACGAGCAGTACTTC. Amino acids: CASSDVARYYEQYF.

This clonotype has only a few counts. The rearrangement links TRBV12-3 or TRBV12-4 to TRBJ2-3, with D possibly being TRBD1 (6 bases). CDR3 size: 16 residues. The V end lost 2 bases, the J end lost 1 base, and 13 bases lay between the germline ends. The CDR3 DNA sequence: TGTGCCAGCAGTTTATTGGCAGGGGTTGGCACAGATACGCAGTATTTT. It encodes CASSLLAGVGTDTQYF.

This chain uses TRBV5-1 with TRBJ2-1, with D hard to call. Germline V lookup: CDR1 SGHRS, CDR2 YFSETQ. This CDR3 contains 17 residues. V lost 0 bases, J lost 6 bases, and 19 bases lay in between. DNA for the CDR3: TGCGCCAGCAGCTTGGGTTCCGGCTTGAGCGCCCCCAATGAGCAGTTCTTC. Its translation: CASSLGSGLSAPNEQFF.

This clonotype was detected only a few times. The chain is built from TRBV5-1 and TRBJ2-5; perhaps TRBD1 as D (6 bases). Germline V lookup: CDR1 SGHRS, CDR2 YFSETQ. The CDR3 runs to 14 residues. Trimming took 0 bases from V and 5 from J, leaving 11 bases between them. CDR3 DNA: TGCGCCAGCAGCTTGGCCCGCAGGGGCGAGACCCAGTACTTC. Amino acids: CASSLARRGETQYF.

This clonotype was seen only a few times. The CDR3 here is CATSRRGGETQYF. The CDR3 nucleotides are TGTGCCACCAGCAGAAGGGGCGGGGAGACCCAGTACTTC. The chain couples TRBV15 to TRBJ2-5, with D tentatively TRBD1 or TRBD2 (5 bases each). Per germline, CDR1 LNHNV and CDR2 YYDKDF (reference sequence). The CDR3 has 13 amino acids. Deletions cut 2 bases from V and 5 bases from J, with 9 bases between.

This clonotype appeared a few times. As DNA, the CDR3 is TGCAGTGCTAGAGATCCACTAGCGGGGGACTACGAGCAGTACTTC. Protein sequence: CSARDPLAGDYEQYF. The chain links TRBV20-1 to TRBJ2-7; 11 bases map to TRBD2. V lost 0 bases to trimming and J lost 3 bases; unmatched junction nucleotides: 4. The germline V gene has CDR1 DFQATT and CDR2 SNEGSKA (reference sequence). The CDR3 covers 15 residues.

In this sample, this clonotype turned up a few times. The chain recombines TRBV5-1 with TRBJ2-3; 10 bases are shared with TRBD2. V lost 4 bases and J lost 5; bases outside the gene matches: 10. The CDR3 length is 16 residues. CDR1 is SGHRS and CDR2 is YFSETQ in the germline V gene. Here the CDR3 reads CASSVLAGGQGDTQYF. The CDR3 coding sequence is TGCGCCAGCAGCGTTTTAGCGGGAGGACAGGGAGATACGCAGTATTTT.

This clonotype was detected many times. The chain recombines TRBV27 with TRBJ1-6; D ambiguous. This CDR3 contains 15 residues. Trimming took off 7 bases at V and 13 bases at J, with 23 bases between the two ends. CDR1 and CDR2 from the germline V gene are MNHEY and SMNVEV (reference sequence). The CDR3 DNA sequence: TGTGCCAGCACCTTTCAGCGTGACGGCGCGGGTCCCCTCCACTTT. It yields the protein CASTFQRDGAGPLHF.

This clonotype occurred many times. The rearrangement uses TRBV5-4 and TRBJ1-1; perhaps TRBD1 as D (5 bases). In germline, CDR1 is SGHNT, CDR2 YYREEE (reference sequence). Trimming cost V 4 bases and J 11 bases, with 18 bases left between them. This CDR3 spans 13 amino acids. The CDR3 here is CASSRGVGGEAFF. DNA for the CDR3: TGTGCCAGCAGCCGGGGCGTGGGGGGGGAGGCTTTCTTT.

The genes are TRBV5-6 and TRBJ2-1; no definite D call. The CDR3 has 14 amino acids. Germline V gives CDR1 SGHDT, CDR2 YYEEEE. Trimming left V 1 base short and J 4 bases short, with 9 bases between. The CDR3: CASSLPHAYNEQFF. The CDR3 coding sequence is TGTGCCAGCAGCTTGCCTCACGCATACAATGAGCAGTTCTTC. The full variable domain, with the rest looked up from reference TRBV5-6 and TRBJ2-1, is DAGVTQSPTHLIKTRGQQVTLRCSPKSGHDTVSWYQQALGQGPQFIFQYYEEEERQRGNFPDRFSGHQFPNYSSELNVNALLLGDSALYLCASSLPHAYNEQFFGPGTRLTVL.

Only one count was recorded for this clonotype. In DNA, the CDR3 is TGCGCCAGCAGCACTTCGCGCCCTGGGATGTACGAGCAGTACTTC. This encodes CASSTSRPGMYEQYF. The V and J genes are TRBV5-1 and TRBJ2-7; D gene ambiguous. The V gene's germline CDR1 is SGHRS and CDR2 YFSETQ. This CDR3 is built from 15 residues. V lost 4 bases and J lost 4, with 18 bases in between. The complete variable domain, with remaining parts taken from reference TRBV5-1 and TRBJ2-7, reads KAGVTQTPRYLIKTRGQQVTLSCSPISGHRSVSWYQQTPGQGLQFLFEYFSETQRNKGNFPGRFSGRQFSNSRSEMNVSTLELGDSALYLCASSTSRPGMYEQYFGPGTRLTVT.

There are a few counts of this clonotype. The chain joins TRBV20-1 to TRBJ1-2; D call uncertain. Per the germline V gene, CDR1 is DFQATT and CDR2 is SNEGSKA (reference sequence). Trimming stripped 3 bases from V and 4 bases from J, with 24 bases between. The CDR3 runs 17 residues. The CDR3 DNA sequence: TGCAGTGCTAGGGGGAGGGAAGGGCAGGTGAAGGTCTATGGCTACACCTTC. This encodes CSARGREGQVKVYGYTF.

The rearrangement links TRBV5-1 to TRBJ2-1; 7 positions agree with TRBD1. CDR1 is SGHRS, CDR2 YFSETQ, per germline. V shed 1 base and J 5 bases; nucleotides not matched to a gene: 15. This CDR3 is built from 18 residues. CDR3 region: CASSLMLTGYYSDNEQFF. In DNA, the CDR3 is TGCGCCAGCAGCTTGATGCTGACAGGGTATTATTCCGACAATGAGCAGTTCTTC.

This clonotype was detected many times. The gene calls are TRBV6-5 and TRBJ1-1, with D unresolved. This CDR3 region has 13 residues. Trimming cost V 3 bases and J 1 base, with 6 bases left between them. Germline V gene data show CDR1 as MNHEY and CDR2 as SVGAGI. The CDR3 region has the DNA TGTGCCAGCAGTTATGGGCAGAACACTGAAGCTTTCTTT. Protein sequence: CASSYGQNTEAFF.